The following is a T cell receptor (beta chain) sequence with its context. These data are taken from a study of blood T cell repertoires in COVID-19. Across the whole study: The origin of the acute and convalescent COVID-19 samples was the United States, Italy and Spain. Nucleic acid was either cDNA or gDNA, and it came from T cells, B-cell-depleted T cells, or PBMCs.

Authors' analysis steps: Amplification from reference gene primers served as the basis for estimated nucleated cell counts. Clones were read by immunoSEQ multiplex PCR, and TCRdb kept only the in-frame ones, dropping some. V, J and clone size are taken as reported in that table, and D and trimming were inferred from the DNA itself. The table lists about 83,000 clones, about 82% of them singletons. The specimen was peripheral blood. The origin of this receptor is a man in his forties or fifties with active COVID-19.

The CDR3, as DNA: TGTGCCAGCACGGAGGGAAGACTGTTAAAAGTGGGAAACACTGAAGCTTTCTTT. Translation: CASTEGRLLKVGNTEAFF. The chain joins TRBV2 to TRBJ1-1; no firm D call. Looked up from germline, CDR1 is SNHLY and CDR2 is FYNNEI. The CDR3 has 18 amino acids. Trimming cost V 7 bases and J 2 bases, with 26 bases left between them.